These T cell receptor beta chains were read from a single sample in a study of blood T cells in healthy people across ages. TCRdb ran MiXCR on the 5' RACE reads and lists one entry per CDR3 protein. The profile shows 540,000 or so distinct CDR3 sequences, more than 45% of them singletons. The specimen sequenced was blood. Receptors originate from a man older than 75 in good health. Each CDR3 is given with its conserved first and last residue. The D gene is left open where the match is weak. Some rows mark clone size as missing; the rest say once, few, many or name a class of expanded clone.

v_gene	len	d_gene	abundance	j_gene	CDR3nt	CDR3aa
TRBV7-2	14	-	many	TRBJ2-3	TGTGCCAGCAGTTTACGGGGTAGCACAGATACGCAGTATTTT	CASSLRGSTDTQYF
TRBV7-9	15	TRBD1	-	TRBJ1-1	TGTGCCAGCAGCCCCGGGACAGGCCGGCTCACTGAAGCTTTCTTT	CASSPGTGRLTEAFF
TRBV10-3	13	-	few	TRBJ1-2	TGTGCCATCAGATTGGACGTGAACTATGGCTACACCTTC	CAIRLDVNYGYTF
TRBV29-1	14	-	few	TRBJ2-5	TGCAGCGTTGAAGATACGGGAATACAAGAGACCCAGTACTTC	CSVEDTGIQETQYF
TRBV19	15	TRBD1	-	TRBJ1-5	TGTGCCAGTACCCCAGGGGGAGGGATCAATCAGCCCCAGCATTTT	CASTPGGGINQPQHF
TRBV20-1	13	-	-	TRBJ2-5	TGCAGTGCCCCGAAGGGGACCCAAGAGACCCAGTACTTC	CSAPKGTQETQYF
TRBV21-1	15	-	-	TRBJ1-1	TGTGCCAGCAGCAATCGCCAACAGGGTCTTACTGAAGCTTTCTTT	CASSNRQQGLTEAFF
TRBV20-1	12	-	few	TRBJ2-3	TGCAGTGCTCCCCCAGGAGCAGATACGCAGTATTTT	CSAPPGADTQYF
TRBV4-3	18	TRBD2	many	TRBJ2-5	TGCGCCAGCAGCCAAGATTCGGGCGGCGGGGGAAACGTGGAGACCCAGTACTTC	CASSQDSGGGGNVETQYF
TRBV20-1	12	-	-	TRBJ2-7	TGCAGCCCCCGCCGGGGCGCGGGGGAGCAGTACTTC	CSPRRGAGEQYF
TRBV6-2/TRBV6-3	15	-	-	TRBJ1-4	TGTGCCAGCAGTGACCCAATTAGGAGGGCCGAAAAACTGTTTTTT	CASSDPIRRAEKLFF
TRBV29-1	12	TRBD2	few	TRBJ2-7	TGCAGCGTGCCCGGACTAGCCTACGAGCAGTACTTC	CSVPGLAYEQYF
TRBV7-9	15	-	-	TRBJ1-5	TGTGCCAGCAGCTTAGGGGCAGGGCTAGTCCAGCCCCAGCATTTT	CASSLGAGLVQPQHF
TRBV5-1	17	-	-	TRBJ2-3	TGCGCCAGCAGCTTGGCCCCTGGACCCGGTCGGGCAGATACGCAGTATTTT	CASSLAPGPGRADTQYF
TRBV20-1	15	-	-	TRBJ2-5	TGCAGTGCTAGAGGAGGCGCTAGCGTACAAGAGACCCAGTACTTC	CSARGGASVQETQYF
TRBV28	17	-	-	TRBJ2-5	TGTGCCAGCAGCAGTGGGGTCATGGGGAAGTACCAAGAGACCCAGTACTTC	CASSSGVMGKYQETQYF
TRBV5-1	16	-	-	TRBJ2-5	TGCGCCAGCAGCTTGGATGGCAGGCGGACCCAAGAGACCCAGTACTTC	CASSLDGRRTQETQYF
TRBV20-1	15	TRBD2	few	TRBJ2-3	TGCAGTGCCTCGTCCTTAGCGGGCCGCACAGATACGCAGTATTTT	CSASSLAGRTDTQYF
TRBV6-6	13	TRBD1	many	TRBJ2-2	TGTGCCAGCAGGCGGACAGGGAAGGTTTGGCTGTTTTTT	CASRRTGKVWLFF
TRBV5-1	14	-	many	TRBJ2-1	TGCGCCAGCAGCTTGGAAATCCCCTACAATGAGCAGTTCTTC	CASSLEIPYNEQFF
TRBV6-5	14	-	-	TRBJ2-3	TGTGCCAGCAGTTACATCTCTAGTTCAGATACGCAGTATTTT	CASSYISSSDTQYF
TRBV13	15	-	-	TRBJ2-1	TGTGCCAGCAGGCCTCCGGGGGTCTCCTACAATGAGCAGTTCTTC	CASRPPGVSYNEQFF
TRBV20-1	13	TRBD2	-	TRBJ2-7	TGCAGTGCTAAAGGCGGGAGTCCGTCCGAGCAGTACTTC	CSAKGGSPSEQYF
TRBV7-6	16	-	-	TRBJ1-5	TGTGCCAGCAGCCCCTTCGGAGGGTATAGCAATCAGCCCCAGCATTTT	CASSPFGGYSNQPQHF
TRBV20-1	15	TRBD2	few	TRBJ2-3	TGCAGTGCTAGGATCCTAGCGGAGAGCACAGATACGCAGTATTTT	CSARILAESTDTQYF
TRBV7-8	14	-	-	TRBJ2-3	TGTGCCAGCAGCCTTCAAGGAGGGAAGAATACGCAGTATTTT	CASSLQGGKNTQYF
TRBV29-1	19	TRBD1	-	TRBJ1-2	TGCAGTGCTCACTCAACGACAGGGGCGACTAAAACGGGGAACTATGGCTACACCTTC	CSAHSTTGATKTGNYGYTF
TRBV4-2	16	TRBD1	-	TRBJ2-3	TGTGCCAGCAGCCCCCGGGACAGGGGATCGATAGATACGCAGTATTTT	CASSPRDRGSIDTQYF
TRBV20-1	15	TRBD2	-	TRBJ2-3	TGCAGTGCTCTTGGGACTAGCGGGAGCCCAGATACGCAGTATTTT	CSALGTSGSPDTQYF
TRBV20-1	13	TRBD1	-	TRBJ2-5	TGCAGTGAACTGGGCAGGGGGACGCGAAGCCAGTACTTC	CSELGRGTRSQYF
TRBV6-2/TRBV6-3	18	TRBD2	-	TRBJ2-4	TGTGCCAGCAGTGACCCGTCGGGACTAGCGGGAGATTGGAACATTCAGTACTTC	CASSDPSGLAGDWNIQYF
TRBV20-1	14	-	-	TRBJ2-5	TGCAGTGCTCGAGGGGTCGGGGGGCTGGAGACCCAGTACTTC	CSARGVGGLETQYF
TRBV12-3/TRBV12-4	13	-	-	TRBJ2-2	TGTGCCAGCAGTTCCAGGGCAACCGGGGAGCTGTTTTTT	CASSSRATGELFF
TRBV20-1	15	-	-	TRBJ1-4	TGCAGTGCTAGAGACTGGGGCCCTCTTAGTGAAAAACTGTTTTTT	CSARDWGPLSEKLFF
TRBV6-6	15	-	-	TRBJ2-7	TGTGCCAGCAGTTACCGGGGACGGGAAAGCTACGAGCAGTACTTC	CASSYRGRESYEQYF
TRBV6-5	13	TRBD1	-	TRBJ2-5	TGTGCCAGCAGTTACGGACAGGTGAAGACCCAGTACTTC	CASSYGQVKTQYF